These T cell receptor beta chains were read from a single sample in a study of T cell repertoires in cytomegalovirus infection. No antigen is known for these receptors. Via MiXCR, TCRdb re-called the reads, giving one row per CDR3 protein. The sample has 450,000 to 550,000 distinct CDR3 sequences; about 42% are singletons. The sequences come from cultured PBMCs, collected from culture after CMV antigen stimulation. These receptor sequences come from a human donor in good health (CMV status not recorded). Some clones in this sample may be carry-over from other donors' samples. CDR3s include the opening cysteine and the closing phenylalanine or tryptophan. Each record gives: V gene, D gene, J gene, clone size, CDR3 DNA, CDR3 protein. D genes are given only for firm matches. Clone size is given for some rows only: seen once, a few or many times, or a class if the clone is expanded.

v_call: TRBV4-1; d_call: -; j_call: TRBJ2-2; clone_size: -; cdr3_nt: TGCGCCAGCAGGTCGGACATCGGGACCGGGGAGCTGTTTTTT; cdr3_aa: CASRSDIGTGELFF
v_call: TRBV7-8; d_call: TRBD1; j_call: TRBJ1-5; clone_size: -; cdr3_nt: TGTGCCAGCAGCCGATTTGACAGGGGTCGCAATCAGCCCCAGCATTTT; cdr3_aa: CASSRFDRGRNQPQHF
v_call: TRBV7-9; d_call: -; j_call: TRBJ2-3; clone_size: -; cdr3_nt: TGTGCCAGCGGTCAGGGCACAGATACGCAGTATTTT; cdr3_aa: CASGQGTDTQYF
v_call: TRBV19; d_call: -; j_call: TRBJ2-1; clone_size: -; cdr3_nt: TGTGCCAGTAGAATCAGGGAGGCCCCCTACAATGAGCAGTTCTTC; cdr3_aa: CASRIREAPYNEQFF
v_call: TRBV7-2; d_call: -; j_call: TRBJ2-3; clone_size: -; cdr3_nt: TGTGCCAGCAGCCAAAACCCCCGAGATACGCAGTATTTT; cdr3_aa: CASSQNPRDTQYF
v_call: TRBV7-9; d_call: -; j_call: TRBJ1-1; clone_size: -; cdr3_nt: TGTGCCATTGCCCCAAGGGCTGAAGCTTTCTTT; cdr3_aa: CAIAPRAEAFF
v_call: TRBV20-1; d_call: TRBD2; j_call: TRBJ2-1; clone_size: -; cdr3_nt: TGCAGTGCTAGTCAGACTAGCGGGGGGGAGGACAATGAGCAGTTCTTC; cdr3_aa: CSASQTSGGEDNEQFF
v_call: TRBV7-9; d_call: -; j_call: TRBJ2-5; clone_size: -; cdr3_nt: TGTGCCAGCACTCCCTCGGGCGAGACCCAGTACTTC; cdr3_aa: CASTPSGETQYF
v_call: TRBV6-1; d_call: -; j_call: TRBJ2-5; clone_size: -; cdr3_nt: TGTGCCAGCAGTGAAGGGGTCCGAGAGACCCAGTACTTC; cdr3_aa: CASSEGVRETQYF
v_call: TRBV7-9; d_call: -; j_call: TRBJ1-3; clone_size: few; cdr3_nt: TGTGCCAGCAGCTTAGGGGATATTTCGAGCTCTGGAAACACCATATATTTT; cdr3_aa: CASSLGDISSSGNTIYF
v_call: TRBV6-7; d_call: -; j_call: TRBJ1-1; clone_size: -; cdr3_nt: TGTGCCAGCAGGTCGTTCGCTGAAGCTTTCTTT; cdr3_aa: CASRSFAEAFF
v_call: TRBV2; d_call: TRBD1; j_call: TRBJ1-5; clone_size: -; cdr3_nt: TGTGCCAGCAGGACGGGACAGGGGGCGCGGACCAATCAGCCCCAGCATTTT; cdr3_aa: CASRTGQGARTNQPQHF
v_call: TRBV20-1; d_call: TRBD2; j_call: TRBJ2-7; clone_size: -; cdr3_nt: TGCAGTGCTAGAGATTTGGGGACTAGCAAGGACGAGCAGTACTTC; cdr3_aa: CSARDLGTSKDEQYF
v_call: TRBV6-5; d_call: -; j_call: TRBJ1-1; clone_size: few; cdr3_nt: TGTGCCACCCATCGGGGGAACACTGAAGCTTTCTTT; cdr3_aa: CATHRGNTEAFF
v_call: TRBV19; d_call: -; j_call: TRBJ1-2; clone_size: -; cdr3_nt: TGTGCCAGTAGTATAACCGCGGCCTATGGCTACACCTTC; cdr3_aa: CASSITAAYGYTF
v_call: TRBV2; d_call: -; j_call: TRBJ2-5; clone_size: -; cdr3_nt: TGTGCCAGCAGTGATGGGCTAGCGTCATCCCAGTACTTC; cdr3_aa: CASSDGLASSQYF
v_call: TRBV10-3; d_call: TRBD2; j_call: TRBJ2-5; clone_size: few; cdr3_nt: TGTGCCATCAGTGATCGCGTAGCGGGAGTTTTTGACCAAGAGACCCAGTACTTC; cdr3_aa: CAISDRVAGVFDQETQYF
v_call: TRBV20-1; d_call: TRBD1; j_call: TRBJ2-7; clone_size: -; cdr3_nt: TGCAGTGCTAGATCCCTAGACAGGGGGCGCCTCGTTGACTACGAGCAGTACTTC; cdr3_aa: CSARSLDRGRLVDYEQYF
v_call: TRBV19; d_call: -; j_call: TRBJ2-7; clone_size: -; cdr3_nt: TGTGCCAGTAGTGGGATCAAGCATAGCTCCTACGAGCAGTACTTC; cdr3_aa: CASSGIKHSSYEQYF
v_call: TRBV6-6; d_call: TRBD1; j_call: TRBJ1-2; clone_size: few; cdr3_nt: TGTGCCACCTCAGGGGGCGGCTACACCTTC; cdr3_aa: CATSGGGYTF
v_call: TRBV7-2; d_call: -; j_call: TRBJ1-5; clone_size: few; cdr3_nt: TGTGCCAGTAGCAGGGAGAGCAATCAGCCCCAGCATTTT; cdr3_aa: CASSRESNQPQHF
v_call: TRBV6-1; d_call: -; j_call: TRBJ2-3; clone_size: few; cdr3_nt: TGTGCCAGCAGCCGGCTTTATGTCACAGATACGCAGTATTTT; cdr3_aa: CASSRLYVTDTQYF
v_call: TRBV7-9; d_call: -; j_call: TRBJ1-1; clone_size: -; cdr3_nt: TGTGCCAGCAGCCCCCTTTGGGGGCGGGGCACTGAAGCTTTCTTT; cdr3_aa: CASSPLWGRGTEAFF
v_call: TRBV5-1; d_call: -; j_call: TRBJ2-5; clone_size: -; cdr3_nt: TGCGCCAGCAGCTCACCCGGGGGCTTGGGGTCCCGGGAGACCCAGTACTTC; cdr3_aa: CASSSPGGLGSRETQYF
v_call: TRBV7-9; d_call: -; j_call: TRBJ2-3; clone_size: -; cdr3_nt: TGTGCCAGCAGCATCGATGGCCCAGATACGCAGTATTTT; cdr3_aa: CASSIDGPDTQYF
v_call: TRBV2; d_call: -; j_call: TRBJ1-6; clone_size: once; cdr3_nt: TGTGCCAGCAGTGAAGATTTAGGCGGGCCCCTCCACTTT; cdr3_aa: CASSEDLGGPLHF
v_call: TRBV12-3/TRBV12-4; d_call: -; j_call: TRBJ1-1; clone_size: once; cdr3_nt: TGTGCCAGCCCGACCAGTACCACTTTTAAGTACACTGAAGCTTTCTTT; cdr3_aa: CASPTSTTFKYTEAFF
v_call: TRBV19; d_call: -; j_call: TRBJ1-2; clone_size: -; cdr3_nt: TGTGCCAGCTCACACCAGAACTATGGCTACACCTTC; cdr3_aa: CASSHQNYGYTF
v_call: TRBV7-6; d_call: -; j_call: TRBJ2-1; clone_size: -; cdr3_nt: TGTGCCAGCAGCTTAGAGGAGCAGTTCTTC; cdr3_aa: CASSLEEQFF
v_call: TRBV11-2; d_call: -; j_call: TRBJ2-3; clone_size: -; cdr3_nt: TGTGCCAGCAGCACCCAGAATACGCAGTATTTT; cdr3_aa: CASSTQNTQYF
v_call: TRBV4-2; d_call: TRBD2; j_call: TRBJ2-2; clone_size: -; cdr3_nt: TGTGCCAGCGGTCTAGCGGGAAACACCGGGGAGCTGTTTTTT; cdr3_aa: CASGLAGNTGELFF
v_call: TRBV20-1; d_call: -; j_call: TRBJ2-1; clone_size: few; cdr3_nt: TGCAGTGCGGGAGCGGATTCCTACAATGAGCAGTTCTTC; cdr3_aa: CSAGADSYNEQFF
v_call: TRBV15; d_call: TRBD2; j_call: TRBJ2-1; clone_size: -; cdr3_nt: TGTGCCACCAGCAGAGATTTAGCGGGGGGGGTGGATGAGCAGTTCTTC; cdr3_aa: CATSRDLAGGVDEQFF
v_call: TRBV7-9; d_call: -; j_call: TRBJ2-6; clone_size: -; cdr3_nt: TGTGCCAGCAGCTCGCCGAGGGGTCCCTTCTACTCTGGGGCCAACGTCCTGACTTTC; cdr3_aa: CASSSPRGPFYSGANVLTF
v_call: TRBV7-9; d_call: TRBD1; j_call: TRBJ1-1; clone_size: -; cdr3_nt: TGTGCCAGCAGCTTAGGTTACAGGGGACGGGGCGGCACTGAAGCTTTCTTT; cdr3_aa: CASSLGYRGRGGTEAFF
v_call: TRBV5-6; d_call: TRBD1; j_call: TRBJ1-1; clone_size: -; cdr3_nt: TGTGCCAGCAGCAACGACAGGGGGATGAACACTGAAGCTTTCTTT; cdr3_aa: CASSNDRGMNTEAFF
v_call: TRBV7-4; d_call: -; j_call: TRBJ2-5; clone_size: few; cdr3_nt: TGTGCCAGCAGCCGCGGGACTTACCTCGACGGGCAAGAGACCCAGTACTTC; cdr3_aa: CASSRGTYLDGQETQYF
v_call: TRBV20-1; d_call: -; j_call: TRBJ2-5; clone_size: -; cdr3_nt: TGCAGTGCTAGCGGTGGAGGGGGTCTAGAGACCCAGTACTTC; cdr3_aa: CSASGGGGLETQYF
v_call: TRBV7-8; d_call: -; j_call: TRBJ1-4; clone_size: many; cdr3_nt: TGTGCCAGCAGCTCCCCGGCCGGAGCAACTAATGAAAAACTGTTTTTT; cdr3_aa: CASSSPAGATNEKLFF
v_call: TRBV7-6; d_call: -; j_call: TRBJ2-1; clone_size: -; cdr3_nt: TGTGCCAGCAGCCGGATACCATACAATGAGCAGTTCTTC; cdr3_aa: CASSRIPYNEQFF
v_call: TRBV5-1; d_call: TRBD1; j_call: TRBJ2-3; clone_size: -; cdr3_nt: TGCGCCAGCAGCAGTGGGACAGTAGACACAGATACGCAGTATTTT; cdr3_aa: CASSSGTVDTDTQYF
v_call: TRBV19; d_call: -; j_call: TRBJ2-1; clone_size: few; cdr3_nt: TGTGCCAGTAGTATGGTGGGATTGGGCTCCTACAATGAGCAGTTCTTC; cdr3_aa: CASSMVGLGSYNEQFF
v_call: TRBV7-2; d_call: -; j_call: TRBJ2-2; clone_size: few; cdr3_nt: TGTGCCAGCAGCTTAGCAAGGGGTTTAGCCGGGGAGCTGTTTTTT; cdr3_aa: CASSLARGLAGELFF
v_call: TRBV7-8; d_call: -; j_call: TRBJ2-6; clone_size: -; cdr3_nt: TGTGCCAGCAGCTCCGGGGTGCTATCTGGGGCCAACGTCCTGACTTTC; cdr3_aa: CASSSGVLSGANVLTF
v_call: TRBV6-5; d_call: TRBD2; j_call: TRBJ2-3; clone_size: few; cdr3_nt: TGTGCCAGCAGTCCCCAGACTAGCGGGAGCACAGATACGCAGTATTTT; cdr3_aa: CASSPQTSGSTDTQYF
v_call: TRBV7-8; d_call: -; j_call: TRBJ2-2; clone_size: -; cdr3_nt: TGTGCCAGCAGCACGGACGGCCGCGGGGAGCTGTTTTTT; cdr3_aa: CASSTDGRGELFF
v_call: TRBV12-3/TRBV12-4; d_call: -; j_call: TRBJ2-2; clone_size: -; cdr3_nt: TGTGCCAGCAGTTCTGGACAAATTAACACCGGGGAGCTGTTTTTT; cdr3_aa: CASSSGQINTGELFF
v_call: TRBV18; d_call: -; j_call: TRBJ1-1; clone_size: once; cdr3_nt: TGTGCCAGCTCACCAACGGGGGGGCCTTATGAAGCTTTCTTT; cdr3_aa: CASSPTGGPYEAFF
v_call: TRBV28; d_call: TRBD1; j_call: TRBJ1-2; clone_size: -; cdr3_nt: TGTGCCAGCAGTTCGGACAGGTCCCTCTATGGCTACACCTTC; cdr3_aa: CASSSDRSLYGYTF
v_call: TRBV4-3; d_call: TRBD1; j_call: TRBJ2-1; clone_size: -; cdr3_nt: TGCGCCAGCAGCCAAGACACAAGACAGGGGTTGGGTTACGAGCAGTTCTTC; cdr3_aa: CASSQDTRQGLGYEQFF